This entry lists 13 T cell receptor beta chains sequenced from one sample in a study of persistence of HIV-infected CD4 T cells. The antigens these receptors bind are not known. Stimulation used 10 ug/mL lysate from CMV-infected fibroblasts. CD40L/CD69 double-negative CD45RO-high memory CD4+ T cells were collected. Sequencing used immunoSEQ version 4 in survey mode. Sequenced by immunoSEQ multiplex PCR; TCRdb stores in-frame clones only, minus some. There are more than 30,000 clones in the sample; more than 70% occur only once, and approximately 1.5% lies in the top ten. The starting material was CD4+ T cells sorted from PBMCs after approximately 19-hour stimulation, obtained from a patient who received antiretroviral therapy. The receptors originated from an adult man with HIV who was CMV-seropositive.

This clone was observed a few times. The chain is built from TRBV7-7 and TRBJ2-3, with 9 bases lining up with TRBD1. The trim removed 4 bases at V and 2 bases at J, leaving 4 bases unmatched. In germline, CDR1 is SSHAT, CDR2 FNYEAQ (reference sequence). The CDR3 consists of 15 residues. The CDR3 sequence is CASSSGQGPTDTQYF. In nucleotides, the CDR3 is TGTGCCAGCAGCTCCGGACAGGGGCCCACAGATACGCAGTATTTT.

DNA of the CDR3: TGTGCCAGCAGTAGGGGGGGGTACCAAGAGACCCAGTACTTC. Protein product: CASSRGGYQETQYF. The rearrangement joins TRBV6-5 to TRBJ2-5, with D possibly being TRBD2 (7 bases). V lost 5 bases and J lost 0, with 10 bases in between. The CDR3 is 14 residues long. The germline V gene has CDR1 MNHEY and CDR2 SVGAGI.

This chain connects TRBV3-1 (or the pseudogene TRBV3-2) to TRBJ1-5; D remains ambiguous. The germline gives CDR1 LGHDT, CDR2 YNNKEL (reference sequence). The CDR3 has 13 residues. The V end lost 0 bases, the J end lost 7 bases, and 7 bases lay between the germline ends. The CDR3 spells CASSQESRQPQHF. CDR3 DNA: TGTGCCAGCAGCCAAGAAAGTAGGCAGCCCCAGCATTTT.

J is TRBJ2-7 and V is TRBV29-1; D may be TRBD1 (8 bases). The CDR3 is made up of 15 amino acids. V dropped 6 bases and J dropped 0 bases, with 18 bases sitting between them. From germline, CDR1 is SQVTM and CDR2 ANQGSEA. Here the CDR3 DNA reads TGCAGCGTGGTGGGGGGGACAGGCCTCTCCTACGAGCAGTACTTC. This encodes CSVVGGTGLSYEQYF.

The rearrangement joins TRBV29-1 to TRBJ1-4; D is undetermined. Germline loops: CDR1 SQVTM, CDR2 ANQGSEA. Trimming left V 0 bases short and J 0 bases short, with 14 bases between. This CDR3 is 17 amino acids long. The CDR3 here is CSVEDLRAVSTNEKLFF. The CDR3 coding sequence is TGCAGCGTTGAAGATCTAAGGGCCGTCTCAACTAATGAAAAACTGTTTTTT.

The chain couples TRBV7-6 to TRBJ1-5, with D unresolved. V was trimmed by 5 bases and J by 7 bases, leaving 15 bases between them. The CDR3 covers 14 residues. Germline-derived CDR1 and CDR2 are SGHVS and FNYEAQ. In nucleotides, the CDR3 is TGTGCCAGCAGCCTCCTAGAGGGATACCAGCCCCAGCATTTT. It specifies CASSLLEGYQPQHF.

The gene calls are TRBV2 and TRBJ1-6; D might be TRBD1 (6 bases). Germline lookup yields CDR1 SNHLY and CDR2 FYNNEI. V lost 8 bases, J lost 7 bases, and 12 bases lay in between. The CDR3 has 13 amino acids. CDR3 DNA sequence: TGTGCCAGCGGGCGGACAGAGAATTCACCCCTCCACTTT. It yields the protein CASGRTENSPLHF.

The gene calls are TRBV9 and TRBJ1-2, with D possibly being TRBD1 (5 bases). The length of the CDR3 is 13 residues. V lost 3 bases, J lost 8 bases, and 14 bases lay in between. Germline CDR1 reads SGDLS; CDR2 reads YYNGEE. CDR3 amino acids: CASSELEGTGYTF. DNA for the CDR3: TGTGCCAGCAGCGAGCTGGAAGGGACGGGCTACACCTTC.

The rearrangement uses TRBV15 and TRBJ1-5; D remains unclear. Per the germline V gene, CDR1 is LNHNV and CDR2 is YYDKDF (reference sequence). Trimming removed 0 bases from V and 3 bases from J, with 9 bases in between. This CDR3 region has 15 residues. This chain's CDR3 is CATSREVSPNQPQHF. CDR3 nucleotide sequence: TGTGCCACCAGCAGAGAGGTGTCCCCCAATCAGCCCCAGCATTTT.

The genes are TRBV6-1 and TRBJ1-6, with D uncertain. The V end was cut by 2 bases, the J end by 9 bases, with 11 bases between. The CDR3 extends over 14 amino acids. From germline, CDR1 is MNHNS and CDR2 SASEGT. CDR3 sequence: CASSETEPLSPLHF. Written as DNA, the CDR3 is TGTGCCAGCAGTGAAACGGAACCACTTTCACCCCTCCACTTT.

The genes are TRBV7-9 and TRBJ1-1; perhaps TRBD1 as D (5 bases). V was cut by 2 bases and J by 6 bases, with 7 bases left in between. The CDR3 contains 12 residues. Germline CDR1 is SEHNR and CDR2 is FQNEAQ (reference sequence). The CDR3 region has the DNA TGTGCCAGCAGCTTACAGGGCGCTGAAGCTTTCTTT. Amino acids: CASSLQGAEAFF.

The chain joins TRBV15 to TRBJ1-5; D gene uncertain. Germline CDR1 is LNHNV and CDR2 is YYDKDF (reference sequence). There are 16 residues in the CDR3. Trimming stripped 5 bases from V and 5 bases from J, with 19 bases between. In nucleotides, the CDR3 is TGTGCCACCAGCTCTAACCGGGCCCTAAGGGATCAGCCCCAGCATTTT. It encodes CATSSNRALRDQPQHF.

The chain has TRBV13 and TRBJ2-1, with unresolved D. The CDR3 covers 12 residues. Trimming removed 5 bases at V and 7 bases at J, with 9 bases between. The germline V gene encodes CDR1 PRHDT and CDR2 FYEKMQ (reference sequence). Here the CDR3 DNA reads TGTGCCAGCAGCCCCCTAAGGAATGAGCAGTTCTTC. Protein product: CASSPLRNEQFF.